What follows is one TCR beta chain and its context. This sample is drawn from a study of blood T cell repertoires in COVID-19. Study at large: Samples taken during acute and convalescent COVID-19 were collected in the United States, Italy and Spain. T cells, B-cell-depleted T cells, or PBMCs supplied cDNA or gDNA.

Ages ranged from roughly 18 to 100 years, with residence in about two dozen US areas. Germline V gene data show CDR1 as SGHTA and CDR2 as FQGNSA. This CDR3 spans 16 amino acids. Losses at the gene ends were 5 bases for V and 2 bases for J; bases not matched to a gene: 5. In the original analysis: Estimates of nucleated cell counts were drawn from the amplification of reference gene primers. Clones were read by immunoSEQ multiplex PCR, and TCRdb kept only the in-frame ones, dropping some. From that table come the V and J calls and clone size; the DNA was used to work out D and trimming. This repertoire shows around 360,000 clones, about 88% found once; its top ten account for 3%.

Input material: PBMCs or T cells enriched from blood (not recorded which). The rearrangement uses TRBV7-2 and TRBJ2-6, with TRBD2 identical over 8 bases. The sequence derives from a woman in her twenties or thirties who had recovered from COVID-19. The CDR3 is CASSDHSGTGANVLTF. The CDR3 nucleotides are TGTGCCAGCAGCGACCATAGCGGGACTGGGGCCAACGTCCTGACTTTC.